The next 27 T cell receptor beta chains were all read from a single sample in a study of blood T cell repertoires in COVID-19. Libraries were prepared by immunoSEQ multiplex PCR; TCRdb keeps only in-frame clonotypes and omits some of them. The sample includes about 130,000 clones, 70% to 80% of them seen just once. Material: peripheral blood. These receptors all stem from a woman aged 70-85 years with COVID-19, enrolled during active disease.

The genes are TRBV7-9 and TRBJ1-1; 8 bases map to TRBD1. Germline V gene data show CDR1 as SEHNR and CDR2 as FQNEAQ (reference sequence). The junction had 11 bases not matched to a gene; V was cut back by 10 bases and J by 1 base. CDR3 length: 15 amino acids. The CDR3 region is CANGLDRVPNTEAFF. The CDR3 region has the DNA TGTGCCAACGGCCTGGACAGGGTTCCGAACACTGAAGCTTTCTTT.

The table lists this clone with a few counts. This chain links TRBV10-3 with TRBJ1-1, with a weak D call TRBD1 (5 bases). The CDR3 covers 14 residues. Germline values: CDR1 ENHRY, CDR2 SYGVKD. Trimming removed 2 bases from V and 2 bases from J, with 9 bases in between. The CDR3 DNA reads TGTGCCATCAGTGAGAGGGGCGGCAACACTGAAGCTTTCTTT. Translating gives CAISERGGNTEAFF.

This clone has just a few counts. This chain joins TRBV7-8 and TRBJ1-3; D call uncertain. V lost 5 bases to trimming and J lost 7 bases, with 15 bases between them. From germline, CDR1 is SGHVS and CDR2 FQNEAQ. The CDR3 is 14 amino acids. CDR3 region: CASSRGIRENTIYF. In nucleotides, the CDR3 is TGTGCCAGCAGCCGAGGGATAAGGGAGAACACCATATATTTT. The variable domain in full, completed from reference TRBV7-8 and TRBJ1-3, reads GAGVSQSPRYKVAKRGQDVALRCDPISGHVSLFWYQQALGQGPEFLTYFQNEAQLDKSGLPSDRFFAERPEGSVSTLKIQRTQQEDSAVYLCASSRGIRENTIYFGEGSWLTVV.

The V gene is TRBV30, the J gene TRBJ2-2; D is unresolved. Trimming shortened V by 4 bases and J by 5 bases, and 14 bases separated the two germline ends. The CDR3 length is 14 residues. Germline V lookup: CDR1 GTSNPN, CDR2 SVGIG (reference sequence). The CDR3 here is CAWISAGLTGELFF. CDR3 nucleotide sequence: TGTGCCTGGATCTCGGCAGGATTGACCGGGGAGCTGTTTTTT.

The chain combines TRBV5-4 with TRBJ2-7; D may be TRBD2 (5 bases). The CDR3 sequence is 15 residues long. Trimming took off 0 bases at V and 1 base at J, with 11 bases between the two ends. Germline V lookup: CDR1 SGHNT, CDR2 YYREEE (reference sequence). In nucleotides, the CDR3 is TGTGCCAGCAGCTTGGGTCGGGGATCTTCCTACGAGCAGTACTTC. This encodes CASSLGRGSSYEQYF.

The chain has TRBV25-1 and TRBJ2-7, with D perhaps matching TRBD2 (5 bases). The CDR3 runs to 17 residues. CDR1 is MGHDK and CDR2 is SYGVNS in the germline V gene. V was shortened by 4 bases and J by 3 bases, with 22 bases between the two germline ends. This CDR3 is CASSGSPGTRLNYEQYF. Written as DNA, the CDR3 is TGTGCCAGCAGTGGATCCCCGGGAACACGGCTCAACTACGAGCAGTACTTC.

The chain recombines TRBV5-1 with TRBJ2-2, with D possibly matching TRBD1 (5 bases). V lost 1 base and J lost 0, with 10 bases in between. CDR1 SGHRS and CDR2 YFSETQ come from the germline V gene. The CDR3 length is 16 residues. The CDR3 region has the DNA TGCGCCAGCAGCTTGCTTGACAGTCCGAACACCGGGGAGCTGTTTTTT. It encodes CASSLLDSPNTGELFF.

CDR3 nucleotides: TGTGCCAGCAGACTACCTACAGGGACGAACACTGAAGCTTTCTTT. Translated, it gives CASRLPTGTNTEAFF. This rearrangement joins TRBV2 to TRBJ1-1; possible D gene TRBD1, 6 bases. Trimming took 6 bases from V and 1 from J, leaving 15 bases between them. This CDR3 has 15 amino acids. Germline CDR1 SNHLY, CDR2 FYNNEI.

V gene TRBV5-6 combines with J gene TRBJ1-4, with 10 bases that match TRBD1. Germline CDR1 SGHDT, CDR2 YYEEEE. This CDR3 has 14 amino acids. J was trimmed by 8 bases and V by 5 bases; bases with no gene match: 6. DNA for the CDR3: TGTGCCAGCAGGCCGACAGGGGGCCGCGAAAAACTGTTTTTT. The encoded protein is CASRPTGGREKLFF.

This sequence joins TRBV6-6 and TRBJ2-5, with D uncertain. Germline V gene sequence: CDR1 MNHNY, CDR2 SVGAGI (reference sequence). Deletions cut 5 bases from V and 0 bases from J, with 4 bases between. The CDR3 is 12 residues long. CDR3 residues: CASSLNQETQYF. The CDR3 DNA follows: TGTGCCAGCAGTCTCAACCAAGAGACCCAGTACTTC.

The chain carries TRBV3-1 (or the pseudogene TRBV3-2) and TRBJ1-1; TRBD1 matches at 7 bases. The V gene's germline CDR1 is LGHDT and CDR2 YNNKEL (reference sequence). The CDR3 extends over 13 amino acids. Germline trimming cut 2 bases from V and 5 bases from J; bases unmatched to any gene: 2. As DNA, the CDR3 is TGTGCCAGCAGCCAAAGGGGGCTTACTGAAGCTTTCTTT. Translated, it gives CASSQRGLTEAFF.

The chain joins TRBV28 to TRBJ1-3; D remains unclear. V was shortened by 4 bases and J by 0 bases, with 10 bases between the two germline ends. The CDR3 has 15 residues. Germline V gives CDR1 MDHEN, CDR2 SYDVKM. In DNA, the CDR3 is TGTGCCAGCAGTTCAGAAATTTACTCTGGAAACACCATATATTTT. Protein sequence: CASSSEIYSGNTIYF.

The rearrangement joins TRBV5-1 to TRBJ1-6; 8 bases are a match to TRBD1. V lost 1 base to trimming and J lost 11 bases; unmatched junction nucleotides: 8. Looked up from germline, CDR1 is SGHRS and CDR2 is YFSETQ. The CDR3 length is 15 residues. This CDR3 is CASSLLTGASTPLHF. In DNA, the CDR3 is TGCGCCAGCAGCTTGCTGACAGGGGCAAGTACACCCCTCCACTTT.

CDR3 residues: CASSGGTAFSYEQYF. The CDR3 DNA reads TGTGCCAGCAGTGGCGGGACAGCCTTCTCCTACGAGCAGTACTTC. The V call is TRBV5-5, the J call TRBJ2-7; D is perhaps TRBD1 (7 bases). V was cut by 5 bases and J by 0 bases, with 15 bases left in between. CDR3 length equals 15 residues. The V gene's germline CDR1 is SGHKS and CDR2 YYEKEE (reference sequence).

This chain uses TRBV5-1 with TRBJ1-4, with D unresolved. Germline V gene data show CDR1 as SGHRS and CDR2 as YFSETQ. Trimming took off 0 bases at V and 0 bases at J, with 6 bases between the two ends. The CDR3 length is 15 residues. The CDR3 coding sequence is TGCGCCAGCAGCTTGGCCCAGGCAACTAATGAAAAACTGTTTTTT. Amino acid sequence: CASSLAQATNEKLFF.

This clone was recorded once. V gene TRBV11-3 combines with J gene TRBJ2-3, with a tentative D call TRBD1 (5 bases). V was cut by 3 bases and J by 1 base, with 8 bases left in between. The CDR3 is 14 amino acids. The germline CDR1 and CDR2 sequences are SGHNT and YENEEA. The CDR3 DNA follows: TGTGCCAGCAGCTTGGGCAGGGGCACAGATACGCAGTATTTT. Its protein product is CASSLGRGTDTQYF. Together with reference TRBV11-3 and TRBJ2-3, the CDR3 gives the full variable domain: EAGVVQSPRYKIIEKKQPVAFWCNPISGHNTLYWYLQNLGQGPELLIRYENEEAVDDSQLPKDRFSAERLKGVDSTLKIQPAELGDSAVYLCASSLGRGTDTQYFGPGTRLTVL.

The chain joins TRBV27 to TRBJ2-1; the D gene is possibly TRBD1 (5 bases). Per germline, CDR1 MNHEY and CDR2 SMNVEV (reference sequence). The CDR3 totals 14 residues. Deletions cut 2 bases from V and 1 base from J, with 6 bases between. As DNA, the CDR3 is TGTGCCAGCAGTTTAAAGGGGTCCTACAATGAGCAGTTCTTC. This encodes CASSLKGSYNEQFF.

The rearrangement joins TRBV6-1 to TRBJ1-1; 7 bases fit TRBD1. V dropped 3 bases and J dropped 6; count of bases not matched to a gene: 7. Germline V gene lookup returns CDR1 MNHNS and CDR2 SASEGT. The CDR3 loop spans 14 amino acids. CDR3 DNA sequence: TGTGCCAGCAGTGATCATGAGGGGGCGGCTGAAGCTTTCTTT. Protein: CASSDHEGAAEAFF.

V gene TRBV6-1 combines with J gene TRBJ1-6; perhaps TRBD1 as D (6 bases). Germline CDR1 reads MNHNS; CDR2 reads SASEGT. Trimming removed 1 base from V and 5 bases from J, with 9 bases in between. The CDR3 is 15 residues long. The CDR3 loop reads CASSEGPGDNSPLHF. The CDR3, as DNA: TGTGCCAGCAGTGAAGGGCCAGGGGATAATTCACCCCTCCACTTT.

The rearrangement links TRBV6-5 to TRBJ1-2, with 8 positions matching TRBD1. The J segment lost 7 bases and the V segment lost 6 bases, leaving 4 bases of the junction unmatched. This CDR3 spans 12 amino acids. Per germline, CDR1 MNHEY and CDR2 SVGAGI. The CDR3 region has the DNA TGTGCCAGCAGACAGGGGGAGGGTGGCTACACCTTC. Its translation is CASRQGEGGYTF.

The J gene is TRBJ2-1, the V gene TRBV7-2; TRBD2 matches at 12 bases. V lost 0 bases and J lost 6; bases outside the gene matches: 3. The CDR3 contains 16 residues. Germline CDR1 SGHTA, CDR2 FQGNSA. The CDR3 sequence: CASSLAWGLAGNEQFF. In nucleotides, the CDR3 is TGTGCCAGCAGCTTAGCATGGGGACTAGCGGGCAATGAGCAGTTCTTC.

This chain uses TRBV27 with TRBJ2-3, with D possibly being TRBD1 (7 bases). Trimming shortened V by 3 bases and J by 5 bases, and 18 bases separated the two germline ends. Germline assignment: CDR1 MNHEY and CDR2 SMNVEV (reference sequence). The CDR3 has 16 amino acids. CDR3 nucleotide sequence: TGTGCCAGCAGTTTCCCGTCCGGGCAGGGGGGAGATACGCAGTATTTT. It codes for CASSFPSGQGGDTQYF.

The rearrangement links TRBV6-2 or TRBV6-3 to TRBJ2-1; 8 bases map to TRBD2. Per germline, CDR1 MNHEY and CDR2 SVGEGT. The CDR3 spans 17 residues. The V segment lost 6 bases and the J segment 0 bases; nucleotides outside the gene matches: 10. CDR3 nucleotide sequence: TGTGCCAGCAGCCCTACTAGCGGTCGGAGCTCCTACAATGAGCAGTTCTTC. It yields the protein CASSPTSGRSSYNEQFF.

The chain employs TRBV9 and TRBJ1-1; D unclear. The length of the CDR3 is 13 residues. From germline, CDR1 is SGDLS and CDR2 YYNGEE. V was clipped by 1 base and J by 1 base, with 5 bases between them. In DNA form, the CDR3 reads TGTGCCAGCAGCGTATCCCAGAACACTGAAGCTTTCTTT. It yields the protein CASSVSQNTEAFF.

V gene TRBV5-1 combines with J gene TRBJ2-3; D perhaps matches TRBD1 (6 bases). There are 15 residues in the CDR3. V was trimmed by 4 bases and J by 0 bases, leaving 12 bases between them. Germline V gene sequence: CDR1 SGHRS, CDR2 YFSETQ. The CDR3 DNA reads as TGCGCCAGCAGCGCTTCCGGACAGAGCACAGATACGCAGTATTTT. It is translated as CASSASGQSTDTQYF.

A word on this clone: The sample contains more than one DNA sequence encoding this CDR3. CDR3 sequence: CASSLQGNTEAFF. For the CDR3, the DNA is TGTGCCAGCAGCTTACAGGGAAACACTGAAGCTTTCTTT. The chain recombines TRBV7-2 with TRBJ1-1, with D perhaps matching TRBD1 (5 bases). This CDR3 region has 13 residues. CDR1 SGHTA and CDR2 FQGNSA come from the germline V gene. Trimming removed 2 bases from V and 2 bases from J, with 6 bases in between.

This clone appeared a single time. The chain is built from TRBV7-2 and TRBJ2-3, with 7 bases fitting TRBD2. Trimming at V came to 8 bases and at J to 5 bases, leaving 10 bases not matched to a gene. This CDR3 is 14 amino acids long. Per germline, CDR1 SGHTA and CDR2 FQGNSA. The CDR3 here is CASSLRAGEDTQYF. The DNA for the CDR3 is TGTGCCAGCTCCCTCAGGGCGGGGGAAGATACGCAGTATTTT.